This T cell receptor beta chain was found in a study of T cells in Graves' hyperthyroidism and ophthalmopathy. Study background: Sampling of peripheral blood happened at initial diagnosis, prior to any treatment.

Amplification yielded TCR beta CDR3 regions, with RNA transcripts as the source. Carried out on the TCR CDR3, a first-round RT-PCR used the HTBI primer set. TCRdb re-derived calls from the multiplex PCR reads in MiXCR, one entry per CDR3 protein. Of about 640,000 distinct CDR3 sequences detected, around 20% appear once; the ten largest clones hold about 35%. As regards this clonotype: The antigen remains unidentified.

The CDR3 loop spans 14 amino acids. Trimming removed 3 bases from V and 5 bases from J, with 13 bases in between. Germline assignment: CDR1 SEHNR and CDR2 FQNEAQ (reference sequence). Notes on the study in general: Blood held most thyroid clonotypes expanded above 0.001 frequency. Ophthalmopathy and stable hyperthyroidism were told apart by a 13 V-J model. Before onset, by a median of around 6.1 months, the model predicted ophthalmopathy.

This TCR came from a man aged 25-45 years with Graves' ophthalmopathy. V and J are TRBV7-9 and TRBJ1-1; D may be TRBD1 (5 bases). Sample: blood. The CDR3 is CASSLGTGYTEAFF. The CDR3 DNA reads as TGTGCCAGCAGCTTGGGGACGGGTTATACTGAAGCTTTCTTT.